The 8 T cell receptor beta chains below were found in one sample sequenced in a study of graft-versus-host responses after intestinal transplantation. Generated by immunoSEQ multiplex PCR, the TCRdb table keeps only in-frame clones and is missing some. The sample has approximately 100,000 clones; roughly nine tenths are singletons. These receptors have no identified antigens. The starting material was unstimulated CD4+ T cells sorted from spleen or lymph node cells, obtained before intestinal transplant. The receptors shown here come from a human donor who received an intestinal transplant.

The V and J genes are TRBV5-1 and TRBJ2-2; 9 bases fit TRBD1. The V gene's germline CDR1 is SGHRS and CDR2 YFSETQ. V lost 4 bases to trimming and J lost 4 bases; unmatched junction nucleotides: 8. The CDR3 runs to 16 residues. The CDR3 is CASSGGQGGSTGELFF. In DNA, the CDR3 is TGCGCCAGCAGCGGGGGACAGGGTGGGAGCACCGGGGAGCTGTTTTTT.

The chain's CDR3 is CASSLWGTGAGGYTF. Here the CDR3 DNA reads TGTGCCAGCAGTTTATGGGGGACAGGGGCGGGAGGCTACACCTTC. This chain links TRBV28 with TRBJ1-2; 10 nucleotides align to TRBD1. Germline CDR1 MDHEN, CDR2 SYDVKM. J lost 8 bases, V lost 0 bases, and 6 bases had no gene match. The CDR3 is 15 residues long.

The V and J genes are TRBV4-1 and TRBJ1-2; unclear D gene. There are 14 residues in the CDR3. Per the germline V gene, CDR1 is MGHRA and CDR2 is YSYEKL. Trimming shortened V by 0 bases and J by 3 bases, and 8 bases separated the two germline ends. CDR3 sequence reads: CASSQDRSYYGYTF. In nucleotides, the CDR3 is TGCGCCAGCAGCCAAGACAGGAGTTACTATGGCTACACCTTC.

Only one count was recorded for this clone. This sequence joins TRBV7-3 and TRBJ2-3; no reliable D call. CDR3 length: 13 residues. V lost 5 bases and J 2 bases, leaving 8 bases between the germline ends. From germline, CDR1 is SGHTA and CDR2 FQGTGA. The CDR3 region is CASSGSVTDTQYF. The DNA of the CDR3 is TGTGCCAGCAGCGGTTCCGTCACAGATACGCAGTATTTT.

The CDR3 protein is CATRRGQGIHEQYF. For the CDR3, the DNA is TGTGCCACCCGCCGCGGACAGGGGATCCACGAGCAGTACTTC. The chain uses TRBV2 and TRBJ2-7, with 9 bases lining up with TRBD1. V trimming: 10 bases; J trimming: 5 bases; junction bases outside the gene matches: 12. The CDR3 contains 14 residues. Per the germline V gene, CDR1 is SNHLY and CDR2 is FYNNEI.

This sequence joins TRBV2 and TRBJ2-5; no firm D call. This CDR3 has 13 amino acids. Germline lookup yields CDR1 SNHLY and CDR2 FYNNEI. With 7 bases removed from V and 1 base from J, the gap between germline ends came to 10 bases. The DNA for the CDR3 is TGTGCCAGCACTACAGCCACCCAAGAGACCCAGTACTTC. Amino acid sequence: CASTTATQETQYF.

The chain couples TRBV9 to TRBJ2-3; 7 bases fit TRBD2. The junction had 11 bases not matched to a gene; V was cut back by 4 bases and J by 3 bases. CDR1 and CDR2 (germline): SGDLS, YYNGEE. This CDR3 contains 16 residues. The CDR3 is CASSSTGTIPTDTQYF. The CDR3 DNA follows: TGTGCCAGCAGCTCGACCGGGACTATCCCTACAGATACGCAGTATTTT.

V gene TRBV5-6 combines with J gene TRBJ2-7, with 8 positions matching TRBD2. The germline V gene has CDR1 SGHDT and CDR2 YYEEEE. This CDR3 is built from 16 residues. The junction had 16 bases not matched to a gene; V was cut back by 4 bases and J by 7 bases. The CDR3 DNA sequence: TGTGCCAGCAGCCCAGCGGATTGGACTAGCCATCGGGAGCAGTACTTC. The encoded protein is CASSPADWTSHREQYF.